The clone carrying this T cell receptor beta chain was seen a few times. Its cognate antigen is unknown. The data are from a study of OX40 agonist ivuxolimab in advanced cancers. About the study: Patients' therapy was ivuxolimab, an antibody that acts as an agonist of OX40 (CD134). Allowance was made for prior anti-PD-1, anti-PD-L1 or anti-CTLA-4 therapy, and 40% to 45% had some.

The repertoire was sequenced with immunoSEQ multiplex PCR; TCRdb's copy has only in-frame clones and lacks some. The sample lists about 14,000 clones, around 77% occurring once. Study conclusions and caveats: The authors did not determine the antigen specificity of the expanded peripheral T cells.

The ends were cut back, 6 bases at V and 7 bases at J, with 15 bases in the middle. Germline V gene sequence: CDR1 SGHVS, CDR2 FQNEAQ. This CDR3 is built from 13 residues. This receptor was taken from an adult with an advanced solid tumor such as melanoma, head and neck, liver or kidney cancer. This sample comprised CD4+ or CD8+ T cells sorted from blood, obtained in a trial of the OX40 agonist ivuxolimab. The gene calls are TRBV7-8 and TRBJ1-2, with D maybe TRBD1 (5 bases). The CDR3 region is CASRAGTASGYTF. The CDR3 region has the DNA TGTGCCAGCAGAGCCGGGACTGCCTCTGGCTACACCTTC.